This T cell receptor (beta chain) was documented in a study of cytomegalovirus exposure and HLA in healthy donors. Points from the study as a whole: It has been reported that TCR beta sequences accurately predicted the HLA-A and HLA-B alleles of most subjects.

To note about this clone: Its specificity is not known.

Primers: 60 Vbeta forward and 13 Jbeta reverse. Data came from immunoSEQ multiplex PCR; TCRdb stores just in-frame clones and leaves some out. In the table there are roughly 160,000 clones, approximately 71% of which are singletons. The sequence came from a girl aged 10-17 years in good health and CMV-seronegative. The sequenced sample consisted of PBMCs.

The CDR3 here is CASSRGLGGGTDTQYF. For the CDR3, the DNA is TGTGCCAGCAGCCGGGGATTGGGGGGTGGTACAGATACGCAGTATTTT. The chain uses TRBV7-3 and TRBJ2-3, with TRBD2 as a possible D gene (6 bases). CDR1 SGHTA and CDR2 FQGTGA come from the germline V gene. The CDR3 consists of 16 residues. Trimming took 5 bases from V and 3 from J, leaving 18 bases between them. Looking up the rest from reference TRBV7-3 and TRBJ2-3 gives the full variable domain: GAGVSQTPSNKVTEKGKYVELRCDPISGHTALYWYRQSLGQGPEFLIYFQGTGAADDSGLPNDRFFAVRPEGSVSTLKIQRTERGDSAVYLCASSRGLGGGTDTQYFGPGTRLTVL.